The clone carrying this T cell receptor beta chain showed up just a few times. CD4+ cells yielded CD45RA+ naive and CD45RA-negative memory subsets. The data stem from a study of shared clonotypes between healthy human individuals. Deep was the level at which the assay was run. Every subset had its genomic DNA shared out evenly among several immunoSEQ plates. Produced via immunoSEQ multiplex PCR; TCRdb's table is partial and in-frame only. The data hold about 2.3 million clones, with just over 90% observed a single time. Specimen: naive CD4+ T cells from PBMCs. Indicated subset: CD45RA+ positively selected. The sequence was obtained from a man aged 18 to 30 in good health. Some clones in this sample may be carry-over from other donors' samples.

This chain's CDR3 is CASSFLTRQGEAFF. As DNA, the CDR3 is TGTGCCAGCAGTTTCCTCACTAGACAGGGGGAAGCTTTCTTT. The V call is TRBV28, the J call TRBJ1-1; 8 positions agree with TRBD1. The CDR3 loop spans 14 amino acids. Germline V gene sequence: CDR1 MDHEN, CDR2 SYDVKM. V gave up 3 bases and J gave up 8 bases; unmatched junction bases: 8.